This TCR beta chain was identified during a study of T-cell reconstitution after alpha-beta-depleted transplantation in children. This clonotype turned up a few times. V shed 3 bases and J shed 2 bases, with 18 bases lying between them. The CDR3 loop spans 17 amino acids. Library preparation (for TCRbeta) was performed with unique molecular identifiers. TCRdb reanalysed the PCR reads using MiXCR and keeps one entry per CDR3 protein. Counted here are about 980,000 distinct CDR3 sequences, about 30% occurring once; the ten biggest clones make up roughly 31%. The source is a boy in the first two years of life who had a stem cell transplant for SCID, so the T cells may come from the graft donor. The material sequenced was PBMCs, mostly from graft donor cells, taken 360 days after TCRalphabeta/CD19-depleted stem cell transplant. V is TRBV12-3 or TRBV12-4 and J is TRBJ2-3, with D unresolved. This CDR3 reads CASSLVRTDVFTDTQYF. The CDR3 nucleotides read TGTGCCAGCAGTTTGGTTCGGACCGACGTATTCACAGATACGCAGTATTTT.